This record looks at one T cell receptor (beta chain) sequence and its context. This CDR3 comprises 13 residues. Germline V lookup: CDR1 SQVTM, CDR2 ANQGSEA. J gave up 5 bases and V 5 bases, and 4 bases lay outside the gene matches. This sample stems from a study of blood T cells in healthy people across ages. A second PCR of 7 to 11 cycles used a sample-barcoded 5' primer and a J-beta primer mix. TCRdb called the 5' RACE reads again in MiXCR, with one record for every CDR3 protein. This sample carries around 990,000 distinct CDR3 sequences, approximately 25% of them seen once, and the ten largest clones take less than 0.75%. These same data were also listed under a study on T cells of mothers and their children. From that paper: The study recruited three healthy Caucasian mothers and their six children as donors. Over 8.5 million reads per mother and roughly 3 million per child were obtained.

The sequenced sample was blood. The receptor was isolated from a girl aged 2 to 10 in good health. The chain couples TRBV29-1 to TRBJ2-1; 9 positions match TRBD1. CDR3 sequence: CSVTGQGDNEQFF. CDR3 coding DNA: TGCAGCGTTACGGGACAGGGAGACAATGAGCAGTTCTTC.